This entry features one T cell receptor (beta chain) sequence. Its antigen is not identified. This sample was taken from a study of T cell repertoires in cytomegalovirus infection. Overall study context: Public TCR beta signatures marked donors with CMV infection and the matching HLA. General study findings and limits: Cumulative public TCR beta family frequency identified CMV carriers with the relevant HLA. Dominating the ex vivo response were HLA-C-restricted CMV-specific TCR beta clonotypes.

TCRdb analysed the reads with MiXCR anew, one entry per CDR3 protein. This sample yields more than 50,000 distinct CDR3 sequences, of which 33% are seen a single time; about 73% belongs to the top ten. This CDR3 is built from 15 residues. V gave up 2 bases and J gave up 2 bases, with 11 bases separating them. CDR1 SGHAT and CDR2 FQNNGV come from the germline V gene. This chain uses TRBV11-2 with TRBJ2-3, with a tentative D call TRBD2 (6 bases). The sample consisted of PBMCs, sequenced either directly or after in vitro stimulation (not recorded which). The sequence was obtained from a human donor in good health (CMV status not recorded). Some clones in this sample may be carry-over from other donors' samples. This CDR3 reads CASSLISGYTDTQYF. In DNA form, the CDR3 reads TGTGCCAGCAGCTTAATTAGCGGATACACAGATACGCAGTATTTT.